This is a list of T cell receptor beta chains from one sample in a study of shared clonotypes between healthy human individuals. Sequenced by immunoSEQ multiplex PCR; TCRdb stores in-frame clones only, minus some. The profile shows over 2 million clones, 85% to 95% of them singletons. The sequenced sample was naive CD4+ T cells sorted from blood. All receptors derive from a man aged 18 to 30 in good health. Each CDR3 is given with its conserved first and last residue. Each record gives: clone size, V gene, J gene, D gene, CDR3 protein, CDR3 DNA. The D gene is left open where the match is weak. Not all rows give a size; the values are once, few, many and, for expanded clones, a class.

abundance: NA
v_gene: TRBV4-3
j_gene: TRBJ1-4
d_gene: TRBD1
CDR3aa: CASSQNRGGFELFF
CDR3nt: TGCGCCAGCAGCCAAAACAGGGGGGGATTTGAACTGTTTTTT

abundance: once
v_gene: TRBV28
j_gene: TRBJ2-6
d_gene: NA
CDR3aa: CASSLSVRSGSGANVLTF
CDR3nt: TGTGCCAGCAGTTTATCTGTGAGGTCGGGGTCAGGGGCCAACGTCCTGACTTTC

abundance: NA
v_gene: TRBV6-4
j_gene: TRBJ2-7
d_gene: NA
CDR3aa: CASSDLGSSYEQYF
CDR3nt: TGTGCCAGCAGTGACCTGGGGTCCTCCTACGAGCAGTACTTC

abundance: NA
v_gene: TRBV30
j_gene: TRBJ2-1
d_gene: TRBD2
CDR3aa: CAWSVLGGSRNEQFF
CDR3nt: TGTGCCTGGAGTGTTTTAGGCGGGAGTAGGAATGAGCAGTTCTTC

abundance: NA
v_gene: TRBV19
j_gene: TRBJ1-1
d_gene: NA
CDR3aa: CASSIGPRVNTEAFF
CDR3nt: TGTGCCAGTAGTATAGGCCCCAGGGTGAACACTGAAGCTTTCTTT

abundance: NA
v_gene: TRBV5-6
j_gene: TRBJ2-1
d_gene: NA
CDR3aa: CASSSDSPSSYNEQFF
CDR3nt: TGTGCCAGCAGCTCCGACTCACCGAGCTCCTACAATGAGCAGTTCTTC

abundance: NA
v_gene: TRBV9
j_gene: TRBJ1-4
d_gene: NA
CDR3aa: CASSPLGGNEKLFF
CDR3nt: TGTGCCAGCAGCCCATTGGGGGGAAATGAAAAACTGTTTTTT

abundance: NA
v_gene: TRBV5-6
j_gene: TRBJ1-2
d_gene: NA
CDR3aa: CASTTGLSDYGYTF
CDR3nt: TGTGCCAGCACCACGGGACTTTCCGACTATGGCTACACCTTC

abundance: NA
v_gene: TRBV5-1
j_gene: TRBJ1-6
d_gene: NA
CDR3aa: CASSTSDSRTSPLHF
CDR3nt: TGCGCCAGCAGTACCTCTGACAGTCGGACTTCACCCCTCCACTTT

abundance: NA
v_gene: TRBV10-3
j_gene: TRBJ2-6
d_gene: NA
CDR3aa: CAISFAAGANVLTF
CDR3nt: TGTGCCATCAGTTTTGCAGCAGGGGCCAACGTCCTGACTTTC

abundance: NA
v_gene: TRBV30
j_gene: TRBJ2-3
d_gene: NA
CDR3aa: CAWSLLTDTQYF
CDR3nt: TGTGCCTGGAGTTTACTCACAGATACGCAGTATTTT

abundance: NA
v_gene: TRBV6-6
j_gene: TRBJ2-3
d_gene: NA
CDR3aa: CASYLTGTDTQYF
CDR3nt: TGTGCCAGCTACCTGACTGGCACAGATACGCAGTATTTT

abundance: NA
v_gene: TRBV6-5
j_gene: TRBJ2-5
d_gene: NA
CDR3aa: CASSYTTGRGETQYF
CDR3nt: TGTGCCAGCAGCTACACCACAGGGCGGGGAGAGACCCAGTACTTC

abundance: NA
v_gene: TRBV15
j_gene: TRBJ1-2
d_gene: NA
CDR3aa: CATSNAAGRLYGYTF
CDR3nt: TGTGCCACCAGCAACGCGGCAGGGCGACTCTATGGCTACACCTTC

abundance: NA
v_gene: TRBV19
j_gene: TRBJ1-2
d_gene: TRBD1
CDR3aa: CASRTGSNYGYTF
CDR3nt: TGTGCCAGCCGGACAGGGTCTAACTATGGCTACACCTTC

abundance: NA
v_gene: TRBV29-1
j_gene: TRBJ2-5
d_gene: NA
CDR3aa: CSVGQVLQETQYF
CDR3nt: TGCAGCGTTGGACAGGTACTCCAAGAGACCCAGTACTTC

abundance: NA
v_gene: TRBV10-2
j_gene: TRBJ2-3
d_gene: TRBD2
CDR3aa: CASSESRGGTDTQYF
CDR3nt: TGCGCCAGCAGTGAGTCGCGGGGGGGCACAGATACGCAGTATTTT

abundance: NA
v_gene: TRBV5-1
j_gene: TRBJ2-4
d_gene: NA
CDR3aa: CASSKDSKNIQYF
CDR3nt: TGCGCCAGCAGTAAGGACAGCAAAAACATTCAGTACTTC

abundance: once
v_gene: TRBV5-4
j_gene: TRBJ1-1
d_gene: NA
CDR3aa: CASSVDFMNTEAFF
CDR3nt: TGTGCCAGCAGCGTCGACTTCATGAACACTGAAGCTTTCTTT

abundance: NA
v_gene: TRBV6-5
j_gene: TRBJ1-3
d_gene: NA
CDR3aa: CASSYSVPSSGNTIYF
CDR3nt: TGTGCCAGCAGTTACTCTGTCCCATCCTCTGGAAACACCATATATTTT

abundance: NA
v_gene: TRBV10-3
j_gene: TRBJ1-1
d_gene: NA
CDR3aa: CATWGGDTEAFF
CDR3nt: TGTGCCACTTGGGGAGGTGACACTGAAGCTTTCTTT

abundance: NA
v_gene: TRBV29-1
j_gene: TRBJ2-5
d_gene: NA
CDR3aa: CSVGQQETQYF
CDR3nt: TGCAGCGTTGGACAGCAGGAGACCCAGTACTTC

abundance: NA
v_gene: TRBV6-6
j_gene: TRBJ2-3
d_gene: TRBD2
CDR3aa: CASSTSGGASDTQYF
CDR3nt: TGTGCCAGCAGTACCAGCGGGGGGGCTTCAGATACGCAGTATTTT

abundance: NA
v_gene: TRBV11-2
j_gene: TRBJ2-1
d_gene: NA
CDR3aa: CASSLVVFLRTSYNEQFF
CDR3nt: TGTGCCAGCAGCTTAGTCGTATTTTTGCGCACATCCTACAATGAGCAGTTCTTC

abundance: NA
v_gene: TRBV7-9
j_gene: TRBJ2-3
d_gene: TRBD2
CDR3aa: CASSPRFGTSGLTQYF
CDR3nt: TGTGCCAGCAGCCCACGATTCGGGACTAGCGGGCTTACGCAGTATTTT

abundance: NA
v_gene: TRBV6-5
j_gene: TRBJ2-7
d_gene: TRBD2
CDR3aa: CASRLAGGHEQYF
CDR3nt: TGTGCCAGCAGATTAGCGGGGGGGCATGAGCAGTACTTC

abundance: NA
v_gene: TRBV5-1
j_gene: TRBJ2-5
d_gene: TRBD2
CDR3aa: CASSWGPGLAGGETQYF
CDR3nt: TGCGCCAGCAGCTGGGGCCCCGGACTAGCGGGAGGGGAGACCCAGTACTTC

abundance: few
v_gene: TRBV11-3
j_gene: TRBJ2-2
d_gene: TRBD2
CDR3aa: CASSPGLAGGELFF
CDR3nt: TGTGCCAGCAGCCCGGGACTAGCTGGCGGGGAGCTGTTTTTT

abundance: NA
v_gene: TRBV13
j_gene: TRBJ2-7
d_gene: TRBD2
CDR3aa: CASSPSGTSRYEQYF
CDR3nt: TGTGCCAGCAGCCCCTCCGGGACTAGTAGGTACGAGCAGTACTTC

abundance: NA
v_gene: TRBV2
j_gene: TRBJ2-3
d_gene: TRBD2
CDR3aa: CASSRTSGDTDTQYF
CDR3nt: TGTGCCAGCAGTAGGACTAGCGGAGACACAGATACGCAGTATTTT

abundance: NA
v_gene: TRBV5-6
j_gene: TRBJ2-7
d_gene: TRBD1
CDR3aa: CASSPDRMAGRKYF
CDR3nt: TGTGCCAGCAGCCCGGACAGGATGGCGGGTCGTAAGTACTTC

abundance: few
v_gene: TRBV19
j_gene: TRBJ2-7
d_gene: NA
CDR3aa: CASSTTDLGYYEQYF
CDR3nt: TGTGCCAGTAGCACGACGGACCTGGGGTACTACGAGCAGTACTTC

abundance: NA
v_gene: TRBV9
j_gene: TRBJ2-7
d_gene: NA
CDR3aa: CASSVGPSESWYEQYF
CDR3nt: TGTGCCAGCAGCGTAGGTCCTAGCGAAAGCTGGTACGAGCAGTACTTC

abundance: NA
v_gene: TRBV4-1
j_gene: TRBJ2-7
d_gene: NA
CDR3aa: CASSRETLYEQYF
CDR3nt: TGCGCCAGCAGCCGGGAGACACTCTACGAGCAGTACTTC

abundance: NA
v_gene: TRBV6-5
j_gene: TRBJ1-2
d_gene: NA
CDR3aa: CASHALPVWGYTF
CDR3nt: TGTGCCTCACACGCGCTTCCCGTGTGGGGCTACACCTTC

abundance: NA
v_gene: TRBV6-8
j_gene: TRBJ2-4
d_gene: NA
CDR3aa: CASSYWALNIQYF
CDR3nt: TGTGCCAGCAGTTATTGGGCTCTAAACATTCAGTACTTC

abundance: NA
v_gene: TRBV6-1
j_gene: TRBJ1-2
d_gene: NA
CDR3aa: CASSERSDRTNYGYTF
CDR3nt: TGTGCCAGCAGTGAAAGATCCGACCGGACTAACTATGGCTACACCTTC

abundance: NA
v_gene: TRBV21-1
j_gene: TRBJ2-3
d_gene: NA
CDR3aa: CASSKEGATTDTQYF
CDR3nt: TGTGCCAGCAGCAAAGAGGGGGCGACCACAGATACGCAGTATTTT

abundance: NA
v_gene: TRBV6-5
j_gene: TRBJ2-1
d_gene: NA
CDR3aa: CATARGVADNEQFF
CDR3nt: TGTGCCACCGCGAGAGGGGTAGCTGACAATGAGCAGTTCTTC

abundance: NA
v_gene: TRBV4-1
j_gene: TRBJ2-7
d_gene: NA
CDR3aa: CASSQELRPYEQYF
CDR3nt: TGCGCCAGCAGCCAAGAATTAAGACCCTACGAGCAGTACTTC

abundance: NA
v_gene: TRBV15
j_gene: TRBJ2-2
d_gene: NA
CDR3aa: CATSSFSGQVTGELFF
CDR3nt: TGTGCCACCAGCAGCTTCTCGGGGCAGGTCACCGGGGAGCTGTTTTTT

abundance: once
v_gene: TRBV29-1
j_gene: TRBJ2-1
d_gene: TRBD2
CDR3aa: CSVEYWTSGYNEQFF
CDR3nt: TGCAGCGTTGAATACTGGACTAGCGGGTACAATGAGCAGTTCTTC

abundance: NA
v_gene: TRBV6-5
j_gene: TRBJ1-2
d_gene: NA
CDR3aa: CASTINLNYGYTF
CDR3nt: TGTGCCAGCACCATTAACCTTAACTATGGCTACACCTTC

abundance: NA
v_gene: TRBV5-1
j_gene: TRBJ1-6
d_gene: TRBD1
CDR3aa: CASSHGQEDNSPLHF
CDR3nt: TGCGCCAGCAGCCACGGACAGGAAGATAATTCACCCCTCCACTTT

abundance: once
v_gene: TRBV6-1
j_gene: TRBJ1-5
d_gene: NA
CDR3aa: CASSETYSNQPQHF
CDR3nt: TGTGCCAGCAGTGAAACATATAGCAATCAGCCCCAGCATTTT

abundance: NA
v_gene: TRBV5-1
j_gene: TRBJ2-2
d_gene: TRBD2
CDR3aa: CASSFRTSGNGGELFF
CDR3nt: TGCGCCAGCAGCTTCCGGACTAGCGGGAACGGCGGGGAGCTGTTTTTT

abundance: NA
v_gene: TRBV19
j_gene: TRBJ2-1
d_gene: TRBD1
CDR3aa: CASSGDRAETYNEQFF
CDR3nt: TGTGCCAGTAGTGGGGACAGGGCGGAAACCTACAATGAGCAGTTCTTC

abundance: NA
v_gene: TRBV30
j_gene: TRBJ2-5
d_gene: NA
CDR3aa: CAWSLSGPGGETQYF
CDR3nt: TGTGCCTGGAGTCTTTCAGGCCCTGGAGGAGAGACCCAGTACTTC

abundance: NA
v_gene: TRBV6-5
j_gene: TRBJ2-2
d_gene: NA
CDR3aa: CASRQDPTGELFF
CDR3nt: TGTGCCAGCAGGCAGGACCCTACCGGGGAGCTGTTTTTT

abundance: NA
v_gene: TRBV5-4
j_gene: TRBJ2-1
d_gene: NA
CDR3aa: CASSLSGSIHNEQFF
CDR3nt: TGTGCCAGCAGCTTGAGTGGGAGTATCCACAATGAGCAGTTCTTC